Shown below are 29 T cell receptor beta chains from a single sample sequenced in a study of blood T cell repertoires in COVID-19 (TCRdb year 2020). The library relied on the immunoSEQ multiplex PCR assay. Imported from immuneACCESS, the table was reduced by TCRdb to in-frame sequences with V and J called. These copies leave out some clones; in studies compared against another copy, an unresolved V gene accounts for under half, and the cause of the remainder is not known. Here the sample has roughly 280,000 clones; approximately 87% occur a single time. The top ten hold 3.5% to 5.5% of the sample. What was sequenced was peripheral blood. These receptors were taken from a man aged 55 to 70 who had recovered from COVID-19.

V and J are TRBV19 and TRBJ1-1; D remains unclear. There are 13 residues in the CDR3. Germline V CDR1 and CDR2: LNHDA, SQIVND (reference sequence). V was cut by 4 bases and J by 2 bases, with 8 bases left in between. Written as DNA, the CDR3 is TGTGCCAGTAGTACGCACATCAACACTGAAGCTTTCTTT. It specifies CASSTHINTEAFF.

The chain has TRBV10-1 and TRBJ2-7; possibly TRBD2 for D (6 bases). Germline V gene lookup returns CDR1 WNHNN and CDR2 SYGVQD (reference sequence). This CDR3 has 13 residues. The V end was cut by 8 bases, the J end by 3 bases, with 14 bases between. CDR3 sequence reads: CASGKEGYYEQYF. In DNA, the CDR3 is TGCGCCAGCGGAAAGGAGGGTTACTACGAGCAGTACTTC.

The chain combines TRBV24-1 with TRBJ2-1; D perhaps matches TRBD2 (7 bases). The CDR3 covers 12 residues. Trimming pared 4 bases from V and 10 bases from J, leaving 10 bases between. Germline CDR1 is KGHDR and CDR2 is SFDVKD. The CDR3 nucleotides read TGTGCCACCAGTGAATGGGGGGGCGAGCAGTTCTTC. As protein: CATSEWGGEQFF.

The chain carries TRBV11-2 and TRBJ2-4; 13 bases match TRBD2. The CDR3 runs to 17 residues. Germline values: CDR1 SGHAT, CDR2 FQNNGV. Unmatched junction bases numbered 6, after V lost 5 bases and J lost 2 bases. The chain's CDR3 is CASSPGLAGSSKNIQYF. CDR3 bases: TGTGCCAGCAGCCCGGGACTAGCGGGGAGTTCCAAAAACATTCAGTACTTC.

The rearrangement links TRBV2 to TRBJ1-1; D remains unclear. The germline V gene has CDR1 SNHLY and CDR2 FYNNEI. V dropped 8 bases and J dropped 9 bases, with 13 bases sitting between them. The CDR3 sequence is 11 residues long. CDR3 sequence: CASRSPLKAFF. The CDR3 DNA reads TGTGCCAGCCGAAGCCCTCTAAAAGCTTTCTTT.

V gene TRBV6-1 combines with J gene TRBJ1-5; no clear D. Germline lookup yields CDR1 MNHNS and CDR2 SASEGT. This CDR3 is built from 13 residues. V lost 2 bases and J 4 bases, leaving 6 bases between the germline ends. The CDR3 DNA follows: TGTGCCAGCAGTGAATACGGGAATCAGCCCCAGCATTTT. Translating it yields CASSEYGNQPQHF.

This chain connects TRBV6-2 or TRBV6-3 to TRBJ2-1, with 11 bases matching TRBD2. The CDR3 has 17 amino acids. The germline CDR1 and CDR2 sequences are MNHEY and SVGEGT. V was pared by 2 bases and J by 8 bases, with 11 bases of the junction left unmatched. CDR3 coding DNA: TGTGCCAGCAGTTACCCTCTTTTAGCGGGAGGGAGGGATGAGCAGTTCTTC. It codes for CASSYPLLAGGRDEQFF.

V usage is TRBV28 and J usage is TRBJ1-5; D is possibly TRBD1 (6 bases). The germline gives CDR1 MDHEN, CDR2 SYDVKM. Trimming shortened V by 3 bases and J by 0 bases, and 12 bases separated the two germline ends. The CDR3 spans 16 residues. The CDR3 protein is CASSLAGASSNQPQHF. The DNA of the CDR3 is TGTGCCAGCAGTTTGGCAGGGGCCAGTAGCAATCAGCCCCAGCATTTT. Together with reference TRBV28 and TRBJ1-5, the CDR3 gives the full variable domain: DVKVTQSSRYLVKRTGEKVFLECVQDMDHENMFWYRQDPGLGLRLIYFSYDVKMKEKGDIPEGYSVSREKKERFSLILESASTNQTSMYLCASSLAGASSNQPQHFGDGTRLSIL.

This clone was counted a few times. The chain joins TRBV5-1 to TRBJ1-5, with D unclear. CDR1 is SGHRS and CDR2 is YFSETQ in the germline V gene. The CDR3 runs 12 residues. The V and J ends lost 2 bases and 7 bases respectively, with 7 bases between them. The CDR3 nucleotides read TGCGCCAGCAGCTTCCCCCCGCAGCCCCAGCATTTT. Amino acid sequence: CASSFPPQPQHF. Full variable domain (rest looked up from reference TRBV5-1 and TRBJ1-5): KAGVTQTPRYLIKTRGQQVTLSCSPISGHRSVSWYQQTPGQGLQFLFEYFSETQRNKGNFPGRFSGRQFSNSRSEMNVSTLELGDSALYLCASSFPPQPQHFGDGTRLSIL.

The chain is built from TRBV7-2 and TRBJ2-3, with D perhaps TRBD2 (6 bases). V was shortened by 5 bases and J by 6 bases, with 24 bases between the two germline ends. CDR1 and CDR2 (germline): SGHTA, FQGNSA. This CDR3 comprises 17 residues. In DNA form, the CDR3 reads TGTGCCAGCAGCCCCCAGGTGGGGGGATCCCTCAGGGATACGCAGTATTTT. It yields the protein CASSPQVGGSLRDTQYF. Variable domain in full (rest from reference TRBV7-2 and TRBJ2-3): GAGVSQSPSNKVTEKGKDVELRCDPISGHTALYWYRQSLGQGLEFLIYFQGNSAPDKSGLPSDRFSAERTGGSVSTLTIQRTQQEDSAVYLCASSPQVGGSLRDTQYFGPGTRLTVL.

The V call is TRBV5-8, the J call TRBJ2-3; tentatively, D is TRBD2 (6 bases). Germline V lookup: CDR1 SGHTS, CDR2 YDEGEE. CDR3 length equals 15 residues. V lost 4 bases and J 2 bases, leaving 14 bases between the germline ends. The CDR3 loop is CASSRGGAVTDTQYF. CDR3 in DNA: TGTGCCAGCAGCCGTGGCGGGGCCGTCACAGATACGCAGTATTTT.

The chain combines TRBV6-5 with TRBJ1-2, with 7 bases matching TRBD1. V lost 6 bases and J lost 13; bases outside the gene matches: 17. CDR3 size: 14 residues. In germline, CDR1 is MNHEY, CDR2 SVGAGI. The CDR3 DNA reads TGTGCCAGCAGCCGATTACCAAGGGACAGCCCCCGCACCTTC. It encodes CASSRLPRDSPRTF.

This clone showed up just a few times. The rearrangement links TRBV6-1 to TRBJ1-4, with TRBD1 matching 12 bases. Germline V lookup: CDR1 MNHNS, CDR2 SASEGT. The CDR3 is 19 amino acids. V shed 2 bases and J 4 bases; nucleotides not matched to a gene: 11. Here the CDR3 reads CASSEWGQGAQRRNEKLFF. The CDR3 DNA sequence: TGTGCCAGCAGTGAATGGGGACAGGGGGCGCAACGACGTAATGAAAAACTGTTTTTT.

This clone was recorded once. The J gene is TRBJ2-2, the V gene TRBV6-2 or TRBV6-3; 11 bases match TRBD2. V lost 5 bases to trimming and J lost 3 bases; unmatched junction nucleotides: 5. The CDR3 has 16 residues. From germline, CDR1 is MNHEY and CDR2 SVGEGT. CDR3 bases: TGTGCCAGCAGTGCTCGGACTAGCGGGTACACCGGGGAGCTGTTTTTT. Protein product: CASSARTSGYTGELFF.

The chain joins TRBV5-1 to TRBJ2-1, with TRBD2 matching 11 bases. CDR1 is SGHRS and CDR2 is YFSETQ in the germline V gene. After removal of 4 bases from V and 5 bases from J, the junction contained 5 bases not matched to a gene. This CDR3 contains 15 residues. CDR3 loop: CASSELAGGNNEQFF. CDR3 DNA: TGCGCCAGCAGCGAGCTAGCGGGGGGTAACAATGAGCAGTTCTTC.

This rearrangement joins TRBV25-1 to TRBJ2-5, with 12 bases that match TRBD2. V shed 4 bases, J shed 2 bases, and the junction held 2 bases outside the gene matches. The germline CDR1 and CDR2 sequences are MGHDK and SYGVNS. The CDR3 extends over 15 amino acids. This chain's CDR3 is CASSGLAGAQETQYF. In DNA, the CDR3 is TGTGCCAGCAGTGGACTAGCGGGAGCTCAAGAGACCCAGTACTTC. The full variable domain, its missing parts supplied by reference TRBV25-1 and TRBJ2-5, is EADIYQTPRYLVIGTGKKITLECSQTMGHDKMYWYQQDPGMELHLIHYSYGVNSTEKGDLSSESTVSRIRTEHFPLTLESARPSHTSQYLCASSGLAGAQETQYFGPGTRLLVL.

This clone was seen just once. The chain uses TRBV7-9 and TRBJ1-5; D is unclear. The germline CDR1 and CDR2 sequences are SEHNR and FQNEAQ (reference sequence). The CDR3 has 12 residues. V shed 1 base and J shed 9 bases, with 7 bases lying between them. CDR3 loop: CASSLDEGPQHF. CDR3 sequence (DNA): TGTGCCAGCAGCTTAGACGAGGGGCCCCAGCATTTT.

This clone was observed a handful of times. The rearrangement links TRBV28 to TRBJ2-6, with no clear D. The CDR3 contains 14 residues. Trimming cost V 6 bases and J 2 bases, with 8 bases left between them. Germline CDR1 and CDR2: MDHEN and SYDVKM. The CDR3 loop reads CASSESPGANVLTF. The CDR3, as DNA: TGTGCCAGCAGCGAGTCGCCTGGGGCCAACGTCCTGACTTTC.

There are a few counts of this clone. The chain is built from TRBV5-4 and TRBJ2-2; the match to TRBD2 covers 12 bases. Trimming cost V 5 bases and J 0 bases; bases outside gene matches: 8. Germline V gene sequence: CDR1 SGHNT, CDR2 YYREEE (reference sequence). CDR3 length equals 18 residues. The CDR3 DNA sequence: TGTGCCAGCAGACAGAAGACTAGCGGGGGACCGAACACCGGGGAGCTGTTTTTT. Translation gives CASRQKTSGGPNTGELFF. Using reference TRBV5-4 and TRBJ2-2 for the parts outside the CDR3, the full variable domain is ETGVTQSPTHLIKTRGQQVTLRCSSQSGHNTVSWYQQALGQGPQFIFQYYREEENGRGNFPPRFSGLQFPNYSSELNVNALELDDSALYLCASRQKTSGGPNTGELFFGEGSRLTVL.

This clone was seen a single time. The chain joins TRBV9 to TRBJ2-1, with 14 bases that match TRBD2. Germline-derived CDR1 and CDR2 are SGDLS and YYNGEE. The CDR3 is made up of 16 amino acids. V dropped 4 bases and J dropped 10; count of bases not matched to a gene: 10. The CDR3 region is CASSPGLAGVGQEQFF. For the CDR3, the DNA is TGTGCCAGCAGCCCGGGACTAGCGGGAGTCGGGCAAGAGCAGTTCTTC. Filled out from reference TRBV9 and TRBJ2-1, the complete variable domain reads DSGVTQTPKHLITATGQRVTLRCSPRSGDLSVYWYQQSLDQGLQFLIQYYNGEERAKGNILERFSAQQFPDLHSELNLSSLELGDSALYFCASSPGLAGVGQEQFFGPGTRLTVL.

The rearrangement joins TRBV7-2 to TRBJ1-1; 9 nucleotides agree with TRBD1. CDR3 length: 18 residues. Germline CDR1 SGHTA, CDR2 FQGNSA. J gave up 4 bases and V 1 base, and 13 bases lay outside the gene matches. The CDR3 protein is CASSLGRIGTGRFTEAFF. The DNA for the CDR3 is TGTGCCAGCAGCTTAGGGAGAATAGGGACAGGGAGGTTCACTGAAGCTTTCTTT.

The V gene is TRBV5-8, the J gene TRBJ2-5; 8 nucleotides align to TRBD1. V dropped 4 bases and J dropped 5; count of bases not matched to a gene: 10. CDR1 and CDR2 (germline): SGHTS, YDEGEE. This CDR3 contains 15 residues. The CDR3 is CASSGGQAERETQYF. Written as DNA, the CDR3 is TGTGCCAGCAGCGGGGGACAGGCCGAGCGGGAGACCCAGTACTTC.

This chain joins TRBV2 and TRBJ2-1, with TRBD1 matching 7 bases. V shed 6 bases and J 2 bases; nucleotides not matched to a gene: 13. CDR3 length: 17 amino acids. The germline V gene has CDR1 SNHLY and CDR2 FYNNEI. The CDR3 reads CASSQRSTGTPYNEQFF. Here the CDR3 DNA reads TGTGCCAGCAGCCAGAGATCGACAGGGACACCCTACAATGAGCAGTTCTTC.

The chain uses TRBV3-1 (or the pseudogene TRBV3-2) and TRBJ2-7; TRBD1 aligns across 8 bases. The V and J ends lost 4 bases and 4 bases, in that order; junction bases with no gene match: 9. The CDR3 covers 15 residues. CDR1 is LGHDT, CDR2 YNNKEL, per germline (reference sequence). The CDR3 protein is CASSPGQGLPYEQYF. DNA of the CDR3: TGTGCCAGCAGCCCCGGACAGGGTCTTCCTTACGAGCAGTACTTC.

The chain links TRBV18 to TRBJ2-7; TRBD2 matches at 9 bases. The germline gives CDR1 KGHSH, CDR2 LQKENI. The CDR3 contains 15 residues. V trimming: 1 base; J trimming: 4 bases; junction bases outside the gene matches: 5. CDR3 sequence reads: CASSPQGSGGYEQYF. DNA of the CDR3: TGTGCCAGCTCACCACAAGGTAGCGGGGGTTACGAGCAGTACTTC.

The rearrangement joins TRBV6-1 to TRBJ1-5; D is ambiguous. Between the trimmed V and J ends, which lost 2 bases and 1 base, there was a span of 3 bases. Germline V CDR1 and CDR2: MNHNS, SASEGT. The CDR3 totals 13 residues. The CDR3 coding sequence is TGTGCCAGCAGTGAACGGAGCAATCAGCCCCAGCATTTT. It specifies CASSERSNQPQHF.

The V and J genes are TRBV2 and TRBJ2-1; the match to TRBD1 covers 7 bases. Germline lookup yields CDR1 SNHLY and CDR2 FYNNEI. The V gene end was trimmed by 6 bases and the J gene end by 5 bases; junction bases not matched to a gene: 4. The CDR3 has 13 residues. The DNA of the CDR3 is TGTGCCAGCAGCTGGGACAGAAACAATGAGCAGTTCTTC. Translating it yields CASSWDRNNEQFF.

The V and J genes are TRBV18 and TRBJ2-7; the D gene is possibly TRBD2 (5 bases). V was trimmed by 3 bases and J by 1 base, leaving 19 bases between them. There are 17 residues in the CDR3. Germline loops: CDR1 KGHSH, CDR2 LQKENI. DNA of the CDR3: TGTGCCAGCTCACCTCTCGCAACCGGGATTGGTTCCTACGAGCAGTACTTC. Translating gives CASSPLATGIGSYEQYF.

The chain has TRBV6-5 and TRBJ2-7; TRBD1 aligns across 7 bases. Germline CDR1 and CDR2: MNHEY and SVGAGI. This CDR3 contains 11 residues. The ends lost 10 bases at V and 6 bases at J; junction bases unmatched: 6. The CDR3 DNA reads TGTGCCACCACAGGGGCTGCCGAGCAGTACTTC. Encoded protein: CATTGAAEQYF.